This entry lists 5 T cell receptor beta chains sequenced from one sample in a study of control samples from healthy donors and cancer patients. Generated by immunoSEQ multiplex PCR, the TCRdb table keeps only in-frame clones and is missing some. The table lists about 170,000 clones, around 94% of them singletons, with around 1.3% in the top ten. The sample taken for sequencing was blood. The receptor source for this set is a woman aged 18 to 35 in good health.

To note about this clone: The junction differs from germline at one of its ends, possibly a read error. The V and J genes are TRBV6-6 and TRBJ2-2; either TRBD1 or TRBD2 may supply D (5 bases each). Germline V gene sequence: CDR1 MNHNY, CDR2 SVGAGI (reference sequence). This CDR3 is built from 15 residues. The CDR3 DNA sequence: TGCGCCAGCAGTTACGAGGGGCGGCGGACCGGGGAGCTGTTTTTT. Its protein is CASSYEGRRTGELFF.

Worth noting for this clone: This CDR3 is also generated by other DNA sequences in the sample. CDR3 loop: CASSSTGATNEKLFF. The CDR3 DNA reads as TGCGCCAGCAGCTCTACAGGGGCAACTAATGAAAAACTGTTTTTT. V and J are TRBV5-1 and TRBJ1-4; TRBD1 agrees at 7 bases. There are 15 residues in the CDR3. Losses at the gene ends were 3 bases for V and 0 bases for J; bases not matched to a gene: 2. Germline V gene sequence: CDR1 SGHRS, CDR2 YFSETQ.

The chain carries TRBV7-9 and TRBJ2-1; 13 bases align to TRBD2. The CDR3 sequence is 17 residues long. Germline loops: CDR1 SEHNR, CDR2 FQNEAQ (reference sequence). V dropped 5 bases and J dropped 4; count of bases not matched to a gene: 8. The DNA for the CDR3 is TGTGCCAGCAGCACCCGGACTAGCGGGGGCCCTTACAATGAGCAGTTCTTC. This codes for CASSTRTSGGPYNEQFF.

This clone was found once. The chain couples TRBV9 to TRBJ1-6; D unclear. CDR3 length equals 16 residues. Between the trimmed V and J ends, which lost 0 bases and 0 bases, there was a span of 7 bases. The V gene's germline CDR1 is SGDLS and CDR2 YYNGEE. The CDR3 protein is CASSVAVDSYNSPLHF. CDR3 nucleotide sequence: TGTGCCAGCAGCGTAGCGGTGGACTCCTATAATTCACCCCTCCACTTT.

J is TRBJ1-2 and V is TRBV19, with 10 bases fitting TRBD1. The junction had 11 bases not matched to a gene; V was cut back by 6 bases and J by 7 bases. Germline CDR1 LNHDA, CDR2 SQIVND (reference sequence). CDR3 length equals 15 residues. CDR3 region: CASRPTTGGVIGYTF. The DNA of the CDR3 is TGTGCCAGTAGACCCACGACAGGGGGCGTCATTGGCTACACCTTC.